This TCR beta chain was identified during a study of beta chain features in type 1 diabetes. Study-level information: All samples together contributed about 100,000,000 sorted cells for examination. Overall study results and limits: Within patients, naive, central memory and Treg TCRB repertoires seemed more similar than within healthy donors.

V lost 4 bases, J lost 1 base, and 7 bases lay in between. Germline V gene data show CDR1 as SGHDN and CDR2 as FVKESK. The CDR3 runs to 13 residues. This clone was counted between two and nine times. Its specificity is unknown. All of the isolated RNA was reverse transcribed, so expressed TCRB transcripts were sequenced. Only in-frame clones appear in the TCRdb table, and some are missing; sequencing was by immunoSEQ multiplex PCR. This repertoire shows 130,000 to 150,000 clones, around 7% found once; its top ten account for about 1.5%. Naive, central memory, regulatory and stem cell-like memory cells within the CD4+ compartment were sorted using CD45RO/CCR7/CD25/CD127/CD95/CD27.

The V call is TRBV14, the J call TRBJ1-1; D not resolved. This TCR was recovered from a woman under 40 in good health. The source material was central memory CD4+ T cells from blood. The CDR3 reads CASSLTANTEAFF. CDR3 in DNA: TGTGCCAGCAGCCTCACAGCGAACACTGAAGCTTTCTTT.